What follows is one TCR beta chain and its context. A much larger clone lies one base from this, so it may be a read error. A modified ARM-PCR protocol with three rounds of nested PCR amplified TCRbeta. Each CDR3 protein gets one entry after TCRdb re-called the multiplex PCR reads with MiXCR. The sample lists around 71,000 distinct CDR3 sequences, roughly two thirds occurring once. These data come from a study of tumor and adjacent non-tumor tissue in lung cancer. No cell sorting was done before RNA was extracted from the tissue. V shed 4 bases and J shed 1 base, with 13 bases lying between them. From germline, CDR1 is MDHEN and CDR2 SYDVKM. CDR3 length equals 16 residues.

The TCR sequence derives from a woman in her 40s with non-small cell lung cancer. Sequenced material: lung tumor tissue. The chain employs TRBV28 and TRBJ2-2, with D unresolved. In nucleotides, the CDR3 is TGTGCCAGCAGTTCTAGGTGGCAGCGGAACACCGGGGAGCTGTTTTTT. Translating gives CASSSRWQRNTGELFF.